This T cell receptor (beta chain) came from a study of T cell repertoires and Cas9 in healthy adults. Study background: CD4 and CD8 compartments: SpCas9-reactive T cells profiled for potency, cytotoxicity, lineage.

The repertoire was sequenced with immunoSEQ multiplex PCR; TCRdb's copy has only in-frame clones and lacks some. The repertoire holds over 12,000 clones, roughly nine tenths seen once, with approximately 1.5% in the top ten. Study-level results: In vitro, SpCas9-reactive Tregs were reported to curb effector T cell proliferation and function.

V was cut by 6 bases and J by 0 bases, with 16 bases left in between. CDR1 is KGHSH, CDR2 LQKENI, per germline. CDR3 length: 16 residues. As for this clone: Its antigen remains unknown.

The chain employs TRBV18 and TRBJ2-3; weak D call: TRBD1 (5 bases). Material for sequencing was Tregs (CD4+, CD25+, CD127-, CD137-, CD154-) from PBMCs; culture status not recorded. The TCR was taken from a human donor in good health. CDR3 coding DNA: TGTGCCAGCTCGGCCACTGGGGCCGCTAGCACAGATACGCAGTATTTT. Translating it yields CASSATGAASTDTQYF.